Listed below are T cell receptor beta chains from one sample, sequenced in a study of T cell changes during pregnancy in multiple sclerosis. Assay: immunoSEQ multiplex PCR; the TCRdb copy retains only in-frame clones and omits some. The repertoire includes 65,000 to 85,000 clones, just over 90% of them detected once, and 1.4% sits in the top ten. The specimen comprised peripheral blood, sampled in the third trimester of pregnancy. Every receptor here comes from a female donor with multiple sclerosis, enrolled in a pregnancy study. CDR3s include the opening cysteine and the closing phenylalanine or tryptophan. D genes are given only for firm matches. Size values are once, few and many counts, or a class for expanded clones, and some rows have none.

>TRBJ2-7|TRBD1|.|TRBV4-1
TGCGCCAGCAGCCAGCCGGGACAGAGCTACGAGCAGTACTTC
CASSQPGQSYEQYF
>TRBJ2-2|TRBD2|.|TRBV27
TGTGCCAGCAGAACTCCGGGGACTAAGGACACCGGGGAGCTGTTTTTT
CASRTPGTKDTGELFF
>TRBJ2-7|.|.|TRBV21-1
TGTGCCAGCAGCAAGGGGAGAGGTAGGACCTCCTACGAGCAGTACTTC
CASSKGRGRTSYEQYF
>TRBJ2-3|TRBD2|.|TRBV7-8
TGTGCCAGCAGCTTAGTGGATGGCGGGGGGGCCGCAGATACGCAGTATTTT
CASSLVDGGGAADTQYF
>TRBJ2-2|.|.|TRBV9
TGTGCCAGCAGCCTAACCTCGGGGACCGGGGAGCTGTTTTTT
CASSLTSGTGELFF
>TRBJ1-2|.|.|TRBV4-1
TGCGCCAGCAGCGGCAGCGGCTATGGCTACACCTTC
CASSGSGYGYTF
>TRBJ1-1|TRBD1|.|TRBV6-5
TGTGCCAGCAGTTTATACAGGGGGCTGAACACTGAAGCTTTCTTT
CASSLYRGLNTEAFF
>TRBJ1-2|.|.|TRBV7-9
TGTGCCAGCAGCTTACAGGGCTATGGCTACACCTTC
CASSLQGYGYTF
>TRBJ1-4|.|.|TRBV15
TGTGCCACCAGCAGGCCGGGTGGTGGAGAACTGTTTTTT
CATSRPGGGELFF
>TRBJ1-6|TRBD1|few|TRBV19
TGTGCCAGTAGTAAACTTCCGGGACAGGGGTCGTCACCCCTCCACTTT
CASSKLPGQGSSPLHF
>TRBJ1-1|.|.|TRBV19
TGTGCCAGTAGTATGTCCGGGGGAGGGTTAGGTACTGAAGCTTTCTTT
CASSMSGGGLGTEAFF
>TRBJ1-6|TRBD1|.|TRBV2
TGTGCCAGCAGTCTAACAGGGGACGTATCCCTTTATAATTCACCCCTCCACTTT
CASSLTGDVSLYNSPLHF
>TRBJ2-4|.|once|TRBV11-1
TGTGCCAGCAGCTTAATCGGGACATCTAGAGAAAACATTCAGTACTTC
CASSLIGTSRENIQYF
>TRBJ2-1|TRBD2|.|TRBV4-1
TGCGCCAGCAGCCAAGTAAAGACTAGCGGGGGTTCCAATGAGCAGTTCTTC
CASSQVKTSGGSNEQFF
>TRBJ2-7|TRBD1|.|TRBV6-5
TGTGCCAGCAGTCGACAGGGGGCGGTCTACGAGCAGTACTTC
CASSRQGAVYEQYF
>TRBJ2-7|TRBD1|.|TRBV18
TGTGCCAGCTCACCACTAGTGTGGCAACAGGGGTACTACGAGCAGTACTTC
CASSPLVWQQGYYEQYF
>TRBJ2-7|.|.|TRBV29-1
TGCAGCGCTAGGGGGTACTCCTACGAGCAGTACTTC
CSARGYSYEQYF
>TRBJ1-6|.|.|TRBV28
TGTGCCAGCAGTCCTACTTACAGGAATTCACCCCTCCACTTT
CASSPTYRNSPLHF
>TRBJ1-4|TRBD1|once|TRBV9
TGTGCCAGCAGCCCACAGGGGGTGGGTACTAATGAAAAACTGTTTTTT
CASSPQGVGTNEKLFF
>TRBJ1-5|.|.|TRBV15
TGTGCCACCAGCAGGGACAGCTCCAATCAGCCCCAGCATTTT
CATSRDSSNQPQHF
>TRBJ1-4|.|.|TRBV5-6
TGTGCCAGCAACAGGGATAATGAAAAACTGTTTTTT
CASNRDNEKLFF
>TRBJ2-4|TRBD2|.|TRBV4-1
TGCGCCAGCAGCCAAGTAGCGGGGGGGCCGTTAAACATTCAGTACTTC
CASSQVAGGPLNIQYF
>TRBJ1-6|TRBD1|.|TRBV19
TGTGCCAGTAGTATAGCCCGGACAGGGATCCATAATTCACCCCTCCACTTT
CASSIARTGIHNSPLHF
>TRBJ1-6|.|.|TRBV30
TGTGCCTGGAGCGACACAGGGCTTAATTCACCCCTCCACTTT
CAWSDTGLNSPLHF
>TRBJ2-3|TRBD2|.|TRBV19
TGTGCCAGTAGTACGCCGCGGGGGAGCACAGATACGCAGTATTTT
CASSTPRGSTDTQYF
>TRBJ2-7|.|.|TRBV20-1
TGCAGTGGACAACAGAACTACGAGCAGTACTTC
CSGQQNYEQYF
>TRBJ2-2|.|.|TRBV11-2
TGTGCCAGCAGCGTACAGGTCACACGACTCACCGGGGAGCTGTTTTTT
CASSVQVTRLTGELFF
>TRBJ1-2|TRBD1|.|TRBV7-9
TGTGCCAGCAGCTTAGCTCCGGGACAGAACTATGGCTACACCTTC
CASSLAPGQNYGYTF
>TRBJ2-2|.|once|TRBV5-4
TGTGCCAGCAGGCAGGGTGGTTCCGGGGAGCTGTTTTTT
CASRQGGSGELFF
>TRBJ2-1|.|.|TRBV9
TGTGCCAGCAGCCCAGGCCCGTACAATGAGCAGTTCTTC
CASSPGPYNEQFF
>TRBJ1-4|.|.|TRBV27
TGTGCCAGCAGTTTGGGCGCAGGCCTTAATGAAAAACTGTTTTTT
CASSLGAGLNEKLFF
>TRBJ2-3|.|.|TRBV6-5
TGTGCCAGCCGCGCTCCCGGCACAGATACGCAGTATTTT
CASRAPGTDTQYF
>TRBJ1-5|TRBD1|once|TRBV28
TGTGCCAGCAGCCCACATACAGGGGGGAATCAGCCCCAGCATTTT
CASSPHTGGNQPQHF
>TRBJ1-1|.|.|TRBV11-2
TGTGCCAGCAGCCTGACATGGACGGGGGGTTACACTGAAGCTTTCTTT
CASSLTWTGGYTEAFF
>TRBJ1-2|.|.|TRBV27
TGTGCCAGCAGCATAAATAAAACAGGGTGGCGCCGGTATGGCTACACCTTC
CASSINKTGWRRYGYTF
>TRBJ1-1|.|once|TRBV27
TGTGCCAGCAGTTTCAGCCGCGGGGGCACTGAAGCTTTCTTT
CASSFSRGGTEAFF
>TRBJ2-1|.|.|TRBV6-6
TGTGCCAGCAGTTATATCGTCAATGAGCAGTTCTTC
CASSYIVNEQFF
>TRBJ1-2|TRBD1|.|TRBV5-1
TGCGCCAGCAGCTTATCCGGGACAGGGAATGGCTACACCTTC
CASSLSGTGNGYTF
>TRBJ1-2|TRBD1|.|TRBV29-1
TGCAGCGTTGACCAGGGGGCCGGAGGCTACACCTTC
CSVDQGAGGYTF
>TRBJ1-2|TRBD1|.|TRBV28
TGTGCCAGCAGTTTCACGGGACAGGGGGCTGGCTACACCTTC
CASSFTGQGAGYTF
>TRBJ2-2|.|.|TRBV7-2
TGTGCCAGCAGCTTATTTCGCGTGTATGGCGGGGAGCTGTTTTTT
CASSLFRVYGGELFF